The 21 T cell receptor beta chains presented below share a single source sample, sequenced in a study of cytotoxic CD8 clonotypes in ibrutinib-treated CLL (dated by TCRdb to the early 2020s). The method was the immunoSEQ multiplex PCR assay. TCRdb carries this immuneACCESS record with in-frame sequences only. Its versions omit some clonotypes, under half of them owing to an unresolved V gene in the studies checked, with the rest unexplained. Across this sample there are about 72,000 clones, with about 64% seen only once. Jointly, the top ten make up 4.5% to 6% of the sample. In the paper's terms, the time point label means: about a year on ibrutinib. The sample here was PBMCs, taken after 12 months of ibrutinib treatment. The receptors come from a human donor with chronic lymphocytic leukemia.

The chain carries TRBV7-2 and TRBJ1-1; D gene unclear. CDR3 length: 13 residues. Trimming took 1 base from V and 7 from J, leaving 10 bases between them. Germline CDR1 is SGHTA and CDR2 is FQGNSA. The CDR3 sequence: CASSLVRISEAFF. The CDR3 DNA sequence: TGTGCCAGCAGCTTAGTCAGGATAAGTGAAGCTTTCTTT.

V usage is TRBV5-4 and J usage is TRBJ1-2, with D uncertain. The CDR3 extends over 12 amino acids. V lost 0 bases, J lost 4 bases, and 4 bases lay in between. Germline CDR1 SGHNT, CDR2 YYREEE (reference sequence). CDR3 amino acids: CASSLDAYGYTF. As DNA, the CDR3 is TGTGCCAGCAGCTTGGACGCCTATGGCTACACCTTC.

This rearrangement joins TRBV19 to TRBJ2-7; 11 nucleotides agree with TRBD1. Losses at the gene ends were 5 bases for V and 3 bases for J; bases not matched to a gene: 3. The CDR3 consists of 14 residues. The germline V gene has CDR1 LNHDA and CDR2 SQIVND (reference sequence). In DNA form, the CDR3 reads TGTGCCAGTAGTTCCGGGACAGGGGGCTACGAGCAGTACTTC. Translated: CASSSGTGGYEQYF.

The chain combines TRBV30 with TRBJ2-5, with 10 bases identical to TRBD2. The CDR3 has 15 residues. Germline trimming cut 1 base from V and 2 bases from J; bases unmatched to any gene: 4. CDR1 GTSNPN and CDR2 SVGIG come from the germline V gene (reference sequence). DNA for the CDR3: TGTGCCTGGAGTGGGGGTAGCGGGGGGCAAGAGACCCAGTACTTC. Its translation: CAWSGGSGGQETQYF.

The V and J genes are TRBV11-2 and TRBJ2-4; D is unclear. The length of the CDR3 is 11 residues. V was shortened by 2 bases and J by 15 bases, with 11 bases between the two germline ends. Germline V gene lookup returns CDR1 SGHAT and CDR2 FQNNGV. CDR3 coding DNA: TGTGCCAGCAGCTTACAGGACGTACGGTACTTC. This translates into CASSLQDVRYF.

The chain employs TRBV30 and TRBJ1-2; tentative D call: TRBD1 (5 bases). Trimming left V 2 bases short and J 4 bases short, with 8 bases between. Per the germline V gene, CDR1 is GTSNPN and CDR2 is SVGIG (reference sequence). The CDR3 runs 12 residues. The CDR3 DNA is TGTGCCTGGAGTACAGGCCCCTATGGCTACACCTTC. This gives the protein CAWSTGPYGYTF.

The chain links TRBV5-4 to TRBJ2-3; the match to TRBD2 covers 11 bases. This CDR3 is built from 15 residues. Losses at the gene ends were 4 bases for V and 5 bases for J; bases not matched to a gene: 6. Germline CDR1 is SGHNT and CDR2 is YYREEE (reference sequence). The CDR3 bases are TGTGCCAGCAGCCTGGCTAGCGGGGGGAGAGATACGCAGTATTTT. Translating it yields CASSLASGGRDTQYF.

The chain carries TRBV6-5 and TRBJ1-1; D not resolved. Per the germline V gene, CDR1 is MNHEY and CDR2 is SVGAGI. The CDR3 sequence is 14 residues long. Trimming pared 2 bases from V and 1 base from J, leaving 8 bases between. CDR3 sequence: CASSYTHTNTEAFF. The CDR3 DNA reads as TGTGCCAGCAGTTACACACACACGAACACTGAAGCTTTCTTT.

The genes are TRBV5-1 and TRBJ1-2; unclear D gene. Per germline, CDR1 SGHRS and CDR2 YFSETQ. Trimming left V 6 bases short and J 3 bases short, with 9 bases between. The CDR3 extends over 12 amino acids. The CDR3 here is CASKYGDYGYTF. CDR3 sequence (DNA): TGCGCCAGCAAGTACGGCGACTATGGCTACACCTTC.

DNA for the CDR3: TGTGCCAGCAGCCCCCCCAGGGGAATTCAGTACTTC. This codes for CASSPPRGIQYF. The chain links TRBV11-2 to TRBJ2-4; a possible D gene is TRBD1 (6 bases). The CDR3 consists of 12 residues. The V end was cut by 5 bases, the J end by 10 bases, with 12 bases between. Germline CDR1 SGHAT, CDR2 FQNNGV. Together with reference TRBV11-2 and TRBJ2-4, the CDR3 gives the full variable domain: EAGVAQSPRYKIIEKRQSVAFWCNPISGHATLYWYQQILGQGPKLLIQFQNNGVVDDSQLPKDRFSAERLKGVDSTLKIQPAKLEDSAVYLCASSPPRGIQYFGAGTRLSVL.

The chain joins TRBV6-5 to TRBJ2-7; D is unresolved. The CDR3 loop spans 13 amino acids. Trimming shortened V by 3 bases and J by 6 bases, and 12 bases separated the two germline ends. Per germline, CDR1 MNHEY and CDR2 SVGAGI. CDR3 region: CASSYLSAGEQYF. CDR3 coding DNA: TGTGCCAGCAGTTATCTCTCGGCAGGCGAGCAGTACTTC.

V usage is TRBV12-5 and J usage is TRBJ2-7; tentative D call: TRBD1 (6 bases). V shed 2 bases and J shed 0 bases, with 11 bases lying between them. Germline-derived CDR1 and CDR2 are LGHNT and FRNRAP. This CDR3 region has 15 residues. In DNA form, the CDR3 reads TGTGCTAGTGGTTTGCCCGGGACACTCTCCTACGAGCAGTACTTC. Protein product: CASGLPGTLSYEQYF. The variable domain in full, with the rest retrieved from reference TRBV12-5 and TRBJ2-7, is DARVTQTPRHKVTEMGQEVTMRCQPILGHNTVFWYRQTMMQGLELLAYFRNRAPLDDSGMPKDRFSAEMPDATLATLKIQPSEPRDSAVYFCASGLPGTLSYEQYFGPGTRLTVT.

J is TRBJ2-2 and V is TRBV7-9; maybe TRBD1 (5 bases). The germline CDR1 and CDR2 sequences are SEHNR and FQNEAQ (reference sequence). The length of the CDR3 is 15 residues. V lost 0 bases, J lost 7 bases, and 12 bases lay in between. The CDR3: CASSLAPGAHGELFF. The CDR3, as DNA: TGTGCCAGCAGCTTAGCTCCTGGGGCCCACGGGGAGCTGTTTTTT.

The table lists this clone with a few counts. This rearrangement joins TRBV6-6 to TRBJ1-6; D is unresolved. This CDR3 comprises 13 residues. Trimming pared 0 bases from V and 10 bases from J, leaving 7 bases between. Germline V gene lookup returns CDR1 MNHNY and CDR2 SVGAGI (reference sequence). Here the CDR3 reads CASSYSMASPLHF. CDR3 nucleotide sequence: TGTGCCAGCAGTTACTCGATGGCCTCACCCCTCCACTTT.

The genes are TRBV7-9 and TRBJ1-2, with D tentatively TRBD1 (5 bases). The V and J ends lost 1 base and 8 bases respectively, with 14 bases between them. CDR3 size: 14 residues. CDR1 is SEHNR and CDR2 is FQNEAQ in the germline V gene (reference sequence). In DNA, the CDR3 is TGTGCCAGCAGCTTAGTGGGGACGCGTCCCGGCTACACCTTC. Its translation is CASSLVGTRPGYTF. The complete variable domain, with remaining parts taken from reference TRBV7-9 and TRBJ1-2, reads DTGVSQNPRHKITKRGQNVTFRCDPISEHNRLYWYRQTLGQGPEFLTYFQNEAQLEKSRLLSDRFSAERPKGSFSTLEIQRTEQGDSAMYLCASSLVGTRPGYTFGSGTRLTVV.

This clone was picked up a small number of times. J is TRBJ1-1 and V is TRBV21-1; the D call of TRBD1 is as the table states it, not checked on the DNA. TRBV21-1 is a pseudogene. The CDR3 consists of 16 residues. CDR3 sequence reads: CASSKGYRWENTEAFF. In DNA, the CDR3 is TGTGCCAGCAGCAAAGGATACAGGTGGGAGAACACTGAAGCTTTCTTT.

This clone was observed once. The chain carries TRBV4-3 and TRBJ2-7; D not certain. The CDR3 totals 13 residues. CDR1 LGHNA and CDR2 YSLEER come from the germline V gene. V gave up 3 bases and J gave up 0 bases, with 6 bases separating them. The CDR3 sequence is CASSQQASYEQYF. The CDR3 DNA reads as TGCGCCAGCAGCCAGCAAGCCTCCTACGAGCAGTACTTC.

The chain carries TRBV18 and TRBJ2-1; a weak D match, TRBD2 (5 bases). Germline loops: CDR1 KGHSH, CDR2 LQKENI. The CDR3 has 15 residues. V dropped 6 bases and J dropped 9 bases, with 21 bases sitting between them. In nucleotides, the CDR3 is TGTGCCAGCTCCCCCGCTGAGGTCAGAGGGAGTGAGCAGTTCTTC. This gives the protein CASSPAEVRGSEQFF.

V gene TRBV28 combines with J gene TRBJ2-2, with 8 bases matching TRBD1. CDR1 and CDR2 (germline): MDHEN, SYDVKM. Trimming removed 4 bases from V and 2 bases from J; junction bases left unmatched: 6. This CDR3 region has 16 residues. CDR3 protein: CASSSRDRRNTGELFF. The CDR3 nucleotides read TGTGCCAGCAGTTCAAGGGACAGGAGAAACACCGGGGAGCTGTTTTTT. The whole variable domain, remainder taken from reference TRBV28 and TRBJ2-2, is DVKVTQSSRYLVKRTGEKVFLECVQDMDHENMFWYRQDPGLGLRLIYFSYDVKMKEKGDIPEGYSVSREKKERFSLILESASTNQTSMYLCASSSRDRRNTGELFFGEGSRLTVL.

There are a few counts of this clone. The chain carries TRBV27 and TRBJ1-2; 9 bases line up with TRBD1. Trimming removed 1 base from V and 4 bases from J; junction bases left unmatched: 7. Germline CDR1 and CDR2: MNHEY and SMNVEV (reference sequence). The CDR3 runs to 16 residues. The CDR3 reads CASSLFIGQGPYGYTF. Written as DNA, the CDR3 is TGTGCCAGCAGTTTATTTATTGGACAGGGGCCCTATGGCTACACCTTC.

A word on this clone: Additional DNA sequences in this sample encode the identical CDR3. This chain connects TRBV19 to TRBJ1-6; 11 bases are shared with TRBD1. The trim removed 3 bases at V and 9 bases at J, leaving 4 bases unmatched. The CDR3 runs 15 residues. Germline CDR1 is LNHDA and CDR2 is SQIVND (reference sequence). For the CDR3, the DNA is TGTGCCAGTAGTATCGGCGGGACAGGGGGTTCACCCCTCCACTTT. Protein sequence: CASSIGGTGGSPLHF.